One and the same sample provided the 7 T cell receptor beta chains below, sequenced in a study of control samples from healthy donors and cancer patients. Method: immunoSEQ multiplex PCR; TCRdb's copy keeps in-frame clones and lacks some. The sample lists 150,000 or so clones; roughly 93% were seen once. The specimen was blood. All receptors derive from a man between 18 and 35 years old in good health.

This rearrangement joins TRBV9 to TRBJ1-3; no firm D call. Between the trimmed V and J ends, which lost 6 bases and 0 bases, there was a span of 7 bases. The CDR3 length is 13 residues. Germline-derived CDR1 and CDR2 are SGDLS and YYNGEE. The chain's CDR3 is CASKPFSGNTIYF. The CDR3 DNA follows: TGTGCCAGCAAGCCGTTCTCTGGAAACACCATATATTTT.

This clone showed up just once. The chain carries TRBV7-9 and TRBJ2-5; D tentatively reads TRBD1 or TRBD2 (7 bases each). The CDR3 extends over 15 amino acids. From germline, CDR1 is SEHNR and CDR2 FQNEAQ (reference sequence). Trimming pared 5 bases from V and 5 bases from J, leaving 18 bases between. For the CDR3, the DNA is TGTGCCAGCAGCCCCCAACAGGGGCGGGGGGAGACCCAGTACTTC. Translation: CASSPQQGRGETQYF. Supplemented by reference TRBV7-9 and TRBJ2-5, the full variable domain reads DTGVSQNPRHKITKRGQNVTFRCDPISEHNRLYWYRQTLGQGPEFLTYFQNEAQLEKSRLLSDRFSAERPKGSFSTLEIQRTEQGDSAMYLCASSPQQGRGETQYFGPGTRLLVL.

The CDR3 loop reads CASSGMGTDYLGPQHF. In nucleotides, the CDR3 is TGTGCCAGCAGCGGAATGGGGACAGACTACCTAGGGCCCCAGCATTTT. This rearrangement joins TRBV28 to TRBJ1-5; 7 positions match TRBD1. Unmatched junction bases numbered 17, after V lost 6 bases and J lost 9 bases. This CDR3 spans 16 amino acids. CDR1 and CDR2 from the germline V gene are MDHEN and SYDVKM.

The V call is TRBV18, the J call TRBJ2-2, with D uncertain. The CDR3 contains 13 residues. The germline CDR1 and CDR2 sequences are KGHSH and LQKENI. Trimming removed 3 bases at V and 6 bases at J, with 8 bases between. The CDR3 sequence: CASSPPVPGELFF. DNA of the CDR3: TGTGCCAGCTCACCCCCCGTACCCGGGGAGCTGTTTTTT.

V is TRBV14 and J is TRBJ1-5; D is ambiguous. Germline CDR1 is SGHDN and CDR2 is FVKESK. V lost 1 base, J lost 8 bases, and 6 bases lay in between. The CDR3 length is 12 residues. The CDR3 region has the DNA TGTGCCAGCAGCCAAGGGAGGGAGCCCCAGCATTTT. Amino acid sequence: CASSQGREPQHF.

This clone was observed once. V and J are TRBV11-3 and TRBJ2-7, with TRBD1 matching 9 bases. Losses at the gene ends were 4 bases for V and 7 bases for J; bases not matched to a gene: 5. This CDR3 comprises 13 residues. Per the germline V gene, CDR1 is SGHNT and CDR2 is YENEEA. The CDR3 nucleotides read TGTGCCAGCAGCTCACCCGGGACAGGGGAGCAGTACTTC. Translation: CASSSPGTGEQYF.

With regard to this clone: At the DNA level, this CDR3 is encoded by other sequences in the same sample as well. The chain links TRBV4-1 to TRBJ2-7; D gene uncertain. This CDR3 has 13 amino acids. Trimming left V 2 bases short and J 0 bases short, with 5 bases between. Germline CDR1 MGHRA, CDR2 YSYEKL. CDR3 DNA: TGCGCCAGCAGCCAAAGAAGCTCCTACGAGCAGTACTTC. It encodes CASSQRSSYEQYF.